A selection of T cell receptor beta chains follows, all from one sample in a study of blood T cells in healthy people across ages. TCRdb ran MiXCR on the 5' RACE reads and lists one entry per CDR3 protein. The sample contains 1.5 million to 1.8 million distinct CDR3 sequences, under 55% of which appear only once. Material: blood. Receptors originate from a woman younger than 35 in good health. Each CDR3 is given with its conserved first and last residue. A D gene is named only where the DNA matches it firmly. The size entry is marked missing in some rows and otherwise reads once, few, many or a size class.

>TRBJ2-3|few|-|TRBV4-1
TGCGCCAGCAGCCATGTTTTAGATACGCAGTATTTT
CASSHVLDTQYF
>TRBJ1-2|-|-|TRBV12-3/TRBV12-4
TGTGCCAGCAGCCGACCGGACCCCTTAGGCTACACCTTC
CASSRPDPLGYTF
>TRBJ2-7|-|TRBD1|TRBV20-1
TGCAGTGCGGACAGGGCCCCGTCCTACGAGCAGTACTTC
CSADRAPSYEQYF
>TRBJ2-5|-|-|TRBV6-6
TGTGCCAGCAGTTACACCGGTTCGGGCGGGGGCGTAGAGACCCAGTACTTC
CASSYTGSGGGVETQYF
>TRBJ2-2|-|TRBD1|TRBV7-2
TGTGCCAGCAGTCGATTTAGGACAGGGGCTAGCGGGGAGCTGTTTTTT
CASSRFRTGASGELFF
>TRBJ2-5|-|TRBD1|TRBV28
TGTGCCACCTCCAAGGGACAGGGGAGTCGAGAGACCCAGTACTTC
CATSKGQGSRETQYF
>TRBJ1-1|-|-|TRBV9
TGTGCCAGCAGCGTAGGAGGGCAGGTTCGGAACACTGAAGCTTTCTTT
CASSVGGQVRNTEAFF
>TRBJ2-3|-|-|TRBV4-2
TGTGCCAGCAGCCCTATTCCAGGGTCAACACCAAGCACAGGTACGCAGTATTTT
CASSPIPGSTPSTGTQYF
>TRBJ2-3|-|TRBD2|TRBV4-3
TGCGCCAGCAGCCAAGATCGGCAGCGGGGGGGCACAGATACGCAGTATTTT
CASSQDRQRGGTDTQYF
>TRBJ2-2|-|TRBD1|TRBV2
TGTGCCAGCACCCGACAGGGATCCTCCACCGGGGAGCTGTTTTTT
CASTRQGSSTGELFF
>TRBJ2-7|few|TRBD1|TRBV9
TGTGCCAGCAGCTATAGACAGGGTGGCGCCTACGAGCAGTACTTC
CASSYRQGGAYEQYF
>TRBJ2-1|few|TRBD2|TRBV7-6
TGTGCCAGCAGCGGCGGGGGGCCTGAGCAGTTCTTC
CASSGGGPEQFF
>TRBJ2-1|-|-|TRBV7-9
TGTGCCAGCAGCTTTAGGAGCAACAATGAGCAGTTCTTC
CASSFRSNNEQFF
>TRBJ2-4|-|-|TRBV20-1
TGCAGTTGCAAACTAGCCAAAAACATTCAGTACTTC
CSCKLAKNIQYF
>TRBJ2-7|-|TRBD1|TRBV4-3
TGCGCCAGCAGCCAAGATACAGGGGATGGGGTCGAGCAGTACTTC
CASSQDTGDGVEQYF
>TRBJ2-7|few|-|TRBV21-1
TGTGCCAGCACCACGGCGGGTGTTTACTCTACTCCTCGGTACGAGCAGTACTTC
CASTTAGVYSTPRYEQYF
>TRBJ2-7|-|-|TRBV25-1
TGTGCCGGCAGTGGTAGGGACACGAGCTCCTACGAGCAGTACTTC
CAGSGRDTSSYEQYF
>TRBJ2-5|many|TRBD2|TRBV7-2
TGTGCCAGCACCGCGAGGCTAGCGGGGACTCAAGAGACCCAGTACTTC
CASTARLAGTQETQYF
>TRBJ2-6|-|-|TRBV28
TGTGCCAGCAGACCCGGGGATGGGGCCAACGTCCTGACTTTC
CASRPGDGANVLTF
>TRBJ2-3|-|-|TRBV20-1
TGCAGTGCTAGATCGGGGACCAACACAGATACGCAGTATTTT
CSARSGTNTDTQYF
>TRBJ1-2|few|-|TRBV6-2/TRBV6-3
TGTGCCAGTCGGGACGGTGAATATGATGGCTACACCTTC
CASRDGEYDGYTF
>TRBJ1-5|-|-|TRBV29-1
TGCAGCGTTGAAGTGGCAGGGGTCAATCAGCCCCAGCATTTT
CSVEVAGVNQPQHF
>TRBJ2-5|many|-|TRBV9
TGTGCCAGCAGCTACACGGGAGAGACCCAGTACTTC
CASSYTGETQYF
>TRBJ1-1|-|TRBD1|TRBV6-2/TRBV6-3
TGTGCCAGCAGTGATTGGGACAGGCCCGAGGCTTTCTTT
CASSDWDRPEAFF
>TRBJ2-3|few|-|TRBV21-1
TGTGCCAGTAAGAGGGGAACAGATACGCAGTATTTT
CASKRGTDTQYF
>TRBJ2-1|-|TRBD2|TRBV28
TGTGCCAGTCAAACGGGACTGGGACTAGCGGGTGTGGAGACCCAGTTCTTC
CASQTGLGLAGVETQFF
>TRBJ2-5|-|-|TRBV6-5
TGTGCCAGCAGTTCCGCCCCGTTGGCGGGGGAGACCCAGTACTTC
CASSSAPLAGETQYF
>TRBJ2-1|-|-|TRBV18
TGTGCCAGCTCCCAGCGAGAGGGGTGGAGGATCGAGACCCAGTTCTTC
CASSQREGWRIETQFF
>TRBJ2-1|-|-|TRBV9
TGTGCCAGCAACTCGATACCGGGCCCGGCGGGTTACAATGAGCAGTTCTTC
CASNSIPGPAGYNEQFF
>TRBJ1-5|few|-|TRBV2
TGTGCCAGCAGTATCGGTGGGGAGTTCAGCAATCAGCCCCAGCATTTT
CASSIGGEFSNQPQHF
>TRBJ1-2|-|-|TRBV4-2
TGTGCCAGCAGCCAGGGGGGCAGGGGCGCAGCCTATGGCTACACCTTC
CASSQGGRGAAYGYTF
>TRBJ2-5|-|TRBD1|TRBV20-1
TGCAGTGCTATGGGACAGAATCTAGAAGAGCAGTACTTC
CSAMGQNLEEQYF